This is a list of T cell receptor beta chains from one sample in a study of low-dose radiotherapy and immunotherapy resistance in tumors. Each CDR3 protein is one row after TCRdb ran MiXCR on the reads. The sample consists of about 82,000 distinct CDR3 sequences, approximately 17% of them appearing once. The source was PBMCs, collected before treatment. The receptor set was obtained from a male donor with prostate cancer. Each CDR3 is given with its conserved first and last residue. Each record gives: D gene, CDR3 length, clone size, J gene, V gene, CDR3 DNA, CDR3 protein. The D gene is left open where the match is weak. Expanded clones get a size class; other rows say once, few or many, or leave the size out.

>-|15|many|TRBJ2-2|TRBV25-1
TGTGCCAGCAGTGAAACAGGGTACTCCACCGGGGAGCTGTTTTTT
CASSETGYSTGELFF
>TRBD2|14|many|TRBJ2-5|TRBV20-1
TGCAGTGCTAGAACTCTAGCGGGAGTTGAGACCCAGTACTTC
CSARTLAGVETQYF
>-|15|many|TRBJ1-2|TRBV12-3/TRBV12-4
TGTGCCAGCAGTCCCGGTCTCACCCAGACCAATGGCTACACCTTC
CASSPGLTQTNGYTF
>-|13|many|TRBJ2-5|TRBV3-1
TGTGCCAGCAGCGATACAGGGATAGAGACCCAGTACTTC
CASSDTGIETQYF
>-|15|many|TRBJ2-3|TRBV18
TGTGCCAGCTCCTCCGTACCGGGTTCCACAGATACGCAGTATTTT
CASSSVPGSTDTQYF
>TRBD2|20|many|TRBJ2-4|TRBV3-1
TGTGCCAGCAGCCAAGGGACTAGCGGGATTTCGGTCTGGGCCAAAAACATTCAGTACTTC
CASSQGTSGISVWAKNIQYF
>TRBD2|17|many|TRBJ2-2|TRBV6-2/TRBV6-3
TGTGCCAGCAGTAAAACCACGACTAGCGGGAACACCGGGGAGCTGTTTTTT
CASSKTTTSGNTGELFF
>-|15|many|TRBJ1-6|TRBV7-2
TGTGCCAGCAGCTACGCCCAGGGAACGAATTCACCCCTCCACTTT
CASSYAQGTNSPLHF
>-|16|many|TRBJ2-6|TRBV14
TGTGCCAGCAGCCATGAGTGGGGGTCGGGGGCCAACGTCCTGACTTTC
CASSHEWGSGANVLTF
>-|14|many|TRBJ1-1|TRBV29-1
TGCAGCGTGGACCGCGACAGGTATGGGACTGAAGCTTTCTTT
CSVDRDRYGTEAFF
>-|14|many|TRBJ2-7|TRBV24-1
TGTGCCACCAGTGATCCCGGAGGAAACTACGAGCAGTACTTC
CATSDPGGNYEQYF
>TRBD2|19|many|TRBJ2-7|TRBV27
TGTGCCAGCAGTTTAGTTCCGCTCCTGACTAGCGGGAAAAAAAGCGAGCAGTACTTC
CASSLVPLLTSGKKSEQYF
>TRBD1|15|-|TRBJ2-4|TRBV20-1
TGCAGTGCCGAACCCCCCGGGACAGGGCAGAACATTCAGTACTTC
CSAEPPGTGQNIQYF
>-|15|-|TRBJ2-7|TRBV9
TGTGCCAGCAGCGTAGCCCCCGGGGTCTCCTACGAGCAGTACTTC
CASSVAPGVSYEQYF